This passage covers 12 T cell receptor beta chains from one sample sequenced in a study of T cell changes during pregnancy in multiple sclerosis. Profiled with immunoSEQ multiplex PCR; TCRdb holds only in-frame clones, not every one. The data hold over 60,000 clones, with 91% observed a single time. The sample here was peripheral blood, taken in the third trimester of pregnancy. The source is a female donor in good health, enrolled as a control in a pregnancy study.

The chain employs TRBV19 and TRBJ2-7; tentative D call: TRBD2 (6 bases). The germline V and J ends were trimmed by 8 bases and 4 bases, with 9 bases remaining between them. The germline V gene encodes CDR1 LNHDA and CDR2 SQIVND (reference sequence). The CDR3 is 11 residues long. The DNA of the CDR3 is TGTGCCAGTTCTGGGGGGTACGAGCAGTACTTC. This encodes CASSGGYEQYF.

The chain recombines TRBV6-1 with TRBJ1-2; maybe TRBD1 (5 bases). Germline assignment: CDR1 MNHNS and CDR2 SASEGT. This CDR3 comprises 10 residues. The CDR3 sequence: CRGRNYGYTF. DNA for the CDR3: TGTCGGGGGAGAAACTATGGCTACACCTTC.

This rearrangement joins TRBV5-4 to TRBJ1-2, with D maybe TRBD1 (5 bases). The germline gives CDR1 SGHNT, CDR2 YYREEE (reference sequence). Trimming stripped 0 bases from V and 2 bases from J, with 5 bases between. The CDR3 has 13 residues. The CDR3 sequence is CASSLGQNYGYTF. DNA for the CDR3: TGTGCCAGCAGCTTGGGACAGAACTATGGCTACACCTTC. The variable domain in full, completed from reference TRBV5-4 and TRBJ1-2, reads ETGVTQSPTHLIKTRGQQVTLRCSSQSGHNTVSWYQQALGQGPQFIFQYYREEENGRGNFPPRFSGLQFPNYSSELNVNALELDDSALYLCASSLGQNYGYTFGSGTRLTVV.

This chain joins TRBV6-1 and TRBJ1-3; D is unclear. The germline CDR1 and CDR2 sequences are MNHNS and SASEGT. The CDR3 consists of 16 residues. Trimming left V 4 bases short and J 0 bases short, with 13 bases between. The CDR3 loop is CASSAGSPHSGNTIYF. CDR3 coding DNA: TGTGCCAGCAGTGCCGGGTCCCCCCACTCTGGAAACACCATATATTTT.

The genes are TRBV5-4 and TRBJ2-3; a possible D gene is TRBD1 (5 bases). In germline, CDR1 is SGHNT, CDR2 YYREEE (reference sequence). The V end lost 4 bases, the J end lost 0 bases, and 9 bases lay between the germline ends. The CDR3 has 14 residues. CDR3 sequence: CASSPQVSTDTQYF. In DNA, the CDR3 is TGTGCCAGCAGCCCACAGGTTAGCACAGATACGCAGTATTTT.

The sample holds a few counts of this clone. The chain carries TRBV7-9 and TRBJ1-5; D uncertain. Germline CDR1 and CDR2: SEHNR and FQNEAQ (reference sequence). The CDR3 has 13 amino acids. The ends were cut back, 5 bases at V and 3 bases at J, with 8 bases in the middle. CDR3 residues: CASSGQVNQPQHF. The CDR3 region has the DNA TGTGCCAGCAGCGGGCAGGTCAATCAGCCCCAGCATTTT.

The chain is built from TRBV5-5 and TRBJ2-7; 7 nucleotides line up with TRBD1. The CDR3 length is 13 residues. Germline CDR1 SGHKS, CDR2 YYEKEE (reference sequence). Trimming took 8 bases from V and 3 from J; bases not matched to a gene: 8. CDR3: CASTWSGGYEQYF. The CDR3 coding sequence is TGTGCCAGTACGTGGTCAGGGGGCTACGAGCAGTACTTC.

The chain joins TRBV7-2 to TRBJ1-4; perhaps TRBD1 as D (5 bases). Trimming took off 2 bases at V and 10 bases at J, with 14 bases between the two ends. The CDR3 has 14 amino acids. Germline CDR1 is SGHTA and CDR2 is FQGNSA. CDR3 sequence (DNA): TGTGCCAGCAGCTTACAAGGGGAGGTGGGAAAACTGTTTTTT. Translation: CASSLQGEVGKLFF.

This clone was seen just once. The chain combines TRBV18 with TRBJ1-1; TRBD1 might be the D (6 bases). V was clipped by 4 bases and J by 2 bases, with 14 bases between them. The CDR3 loop spans 15 amino acids. The germline gives CDR1 KGHSH, CDR2 LQKENI. CDR3 bases: TGTGCCAGCTCACTAGTATCAGGGGTCAACACTGAAGCTTTCTTT. Its protein product is CASSLVSGVNTEAFF.

The CDR3 sequence is CASSSWGTSSYEQYF. CDR3 coding DNA: TGTGCCAGCAGTTCTTGGGGCACCAGCTCCTACGAGCAGTACTTC. The chain employs TRBV27 and TRBJ2-7; D is perhaps TRBD1 (5 bases). CDR1 and CDR2 from the germline V gene are MNHEY and SMNVEV (reference sequence). Trimming stripped 4 bases from V and 0 bases from J, with 13 bases between. The CDR3 totals 15 residues.

The chain carries TRBV7-9 and TRBJ1-1; 9 positions agree with TRBD1. This CDR3 has 14 amino acids. Germline lookup yields CDR1 SEHNR and CDR2 FQNEAQ (reference sequence). The V gene end was trimmed by 6 bases and the J gene end by 4 bases; junction bases not matched to a gene: 6. The DNA of the CDR3 is TGTGCCAGCAGGACAGGGGGACGGGTCACTGAAGCTTTCTTT. It translates to CASRTGGRVTEAFF.

The genes are TRBV14 and TRBJ2-3; TRBD2 aligns across 10 bases. In germline, CDR1 is SGHDN, CDR2 FVKESK. This CDR3 has 19 residues. Unmatched junction bases numbered 13, after V lost 4 bases and J lost 0 bases. DNA of the CDR3: TGTGCCAGCAGCCCCCAAGTAGCGGGAGGCACCCTTAGCACAGATACGCAGTATTTT. Its protein is CASSPQVAGGTLSTDTQYF.